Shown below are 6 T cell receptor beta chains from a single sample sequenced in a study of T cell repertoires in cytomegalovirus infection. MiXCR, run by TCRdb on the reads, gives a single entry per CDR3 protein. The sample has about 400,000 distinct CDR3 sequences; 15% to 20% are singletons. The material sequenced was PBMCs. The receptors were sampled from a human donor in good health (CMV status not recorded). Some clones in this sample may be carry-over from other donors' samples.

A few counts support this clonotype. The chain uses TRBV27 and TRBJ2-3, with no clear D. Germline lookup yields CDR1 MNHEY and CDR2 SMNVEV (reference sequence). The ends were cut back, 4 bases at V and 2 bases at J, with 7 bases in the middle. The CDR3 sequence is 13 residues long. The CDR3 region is CASSYLDTDTQYF. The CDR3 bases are TGTGCCAGCAGTTACCTAGACACAGATACGCAGTATTTT.

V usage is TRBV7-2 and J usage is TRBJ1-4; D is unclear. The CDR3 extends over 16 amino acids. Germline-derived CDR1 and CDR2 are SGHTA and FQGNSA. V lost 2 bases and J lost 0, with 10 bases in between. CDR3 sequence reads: CASSLRPPATNEKLFF. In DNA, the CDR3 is TGTGCCAGCAGCTTACGCCCCCCCGCAACTAATGAAAAACTGTTTTTT.

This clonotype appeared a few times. For the CDR3, the DNA is TGTGCCAGCTTCTCCCGGACACCGACGGGCTACACCTTC. It encodes CASFSRTPTGYTF. The gene calls are TRBV28 and TRBJ1-2, with D tentatively TRBD1 (5 bases). The CDR3 spans 13 residues. Trimming shortened V by 8 bases and J by 8 bases, and 18 bases separated the two germline ends. CDR1 is MDHEN and CDR2 is SYDVKM in the germline V gene.

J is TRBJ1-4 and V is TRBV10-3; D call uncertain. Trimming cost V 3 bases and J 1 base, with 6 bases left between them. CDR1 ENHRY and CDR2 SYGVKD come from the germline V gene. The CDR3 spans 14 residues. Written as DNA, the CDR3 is TGTGCCATCAGTGAAACCAAAACTAATGAAAAACTGTTTTTT. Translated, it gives CAISETKTNEKLFF.

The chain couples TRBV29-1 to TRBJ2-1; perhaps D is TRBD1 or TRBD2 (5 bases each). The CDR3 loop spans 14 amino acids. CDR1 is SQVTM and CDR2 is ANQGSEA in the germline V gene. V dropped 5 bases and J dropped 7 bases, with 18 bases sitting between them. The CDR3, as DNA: TGCAGCGTTCCCCCCTCCGGGACCCTTAATGAGCAGTTCTTC. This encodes CSVPPSGTLNEQFF.

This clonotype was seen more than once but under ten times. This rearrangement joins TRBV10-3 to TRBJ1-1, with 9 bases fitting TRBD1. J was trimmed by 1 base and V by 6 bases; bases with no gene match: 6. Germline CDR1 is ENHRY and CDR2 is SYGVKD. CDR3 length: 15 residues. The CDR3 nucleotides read TGTGCCATCAGGGGACAGGGTGGGACGAACACTGAAGCTTTCTTT. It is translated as CAIRGQGGTNTEAFF.